These T cell receptor beta chains were read from a single sample in a study of blood T cell repertoires in COVID-19. Clones were sequenced by immunoSEQ multiplex PCR, and TCRdb holds only the in-frame ones, with some missing. The table has fewer than 250,000 clones, roughly 85% seen once; the top ten hold just under 1%. Input material: peripheral blood. The receptors derive from a man aged 40-49 years with acute or convalescent COVID-19. CDR3s include the opening cysteine and the closing phenylalanine or tryptophan. The D gene is left open where the match is weak. Clone size appears in some rows only: once, few, many, or a class for an expanded clone.

j_gene,d_gene,v_gene,abundance,CDR3nt,CDR3aa
TRBJ2-7,TRBD1,TRBV7-2,NA,TGTGCCAGCAGCTTATACAGGGGGCTCTACGAGCAGTACTTC,CASSLYRGLYEQYF
TRBJ1-1,TRBD1,TRBV19,NA,TGTGCCAGTAGTACGGGACAGGGGGTGAGCACTGAAGCTTTCTTT,CASSTGQGVSTEAFF
TRBJ1-5,TRBD1,TRBV5-8,few,TGTGCCAGCAGCTTGTCCCCGACAGGGGCAGAGCCCCAGCATTTT,CASSLSPTGAEPQHF
TRBJ2-7,NA,TRBV3-1/TRBV3-2,NA,TGTGCCAGCAGCCCCCTCTCTCCCGGGGGATCCTACAACGAGCAGTACTTC,CASSPLSPGGSYNEQYF
TRBJ1-2,TRBD1,TRBV5-6,NA,TGTGCCAGCAGCTTGGACAGGGGGAATGGCTACACCTTC,CASSLDRGNGYTF
TRBJ1-3,TRBD1,TRBV18,NA,TGTGCCAGCTCACCCATACAAAGGGGGCGCGTTGGAAACACCATATATTTT,CASSPIQRGRVGNTIYF
TRBJ1-5,NA,TRBV7-2,NA,TGTGCCAGCAGCTTGGACAGCTATCAGCCCCAGCATTTT,CASSLDSYQPQHF
TRBJ1-1,NA,TRBV12-3/TRBV12-4,NA,TGTGCCAGCAGATCAAGGGAGATACGAGCTTTCTTT,CASRSREIRAFF
TRBJ1-2,NA,TRBV3-1/TRBV3-2,once,TGTGCCAGCAGCCATATACAGGGAGACTATGGCTACACCTTC,CASSHIQGDYGYTF
TRBJ1-2,NA,TRBV15,NA,TGTGCCACCAGCAGAGGCACCGCCTGGGAGGGCTACACCTTC,CATSRGTAWEGYTF
TRBJ2-3,NA,TRBV10-2,NA,TGCGCCACCCGAGGGTTTTTAGCCTACACAGATACGCAGTATTTT,CATRGFLAYTDTQYF
TRBJ2-7,TRBD2,TRBV28,NA,TGTGCCAGCAGTTTAGGGGTAGCGGGCCGATTCTACGAGCAGTACTTC,CASSLGVAGRFYEQYF
TRBJ1-1,NA,TRBV18,once,TGTGCCAGCCTAGCTTATCCGAACACTGAAGCTTTCTTT,CASLAYPNTEAFF
TRBJ1-1,TRBD1,TRBV6-5,NA,TGTGCCAGCAGACAGGGGCTGAACACTGAAGCTTTCTTT,CASRQGLNTEAFF
TRBJ1-1,NA,TRBV21-1,NA,TGTGCCAGCAGCAAAGGCGACAGGGTAACGCGGAACACTGAAGCTTTCTTT,CASSKGDRVTRNTEAFF